Below, 27 T cell receptor beta chains from the same sample are listed, as sequenced in a study of cytomegalovirus exposure and HLA in healthy donors. The PCR ran on 60 Vbeta and 13 Jbeta primers. Assay: immunoSEQ multiplex PCR; the TCRdb copy retains only in-frame clones and omits some. The table lists about 160,000 clones, about 63% of them singletons, with 2.5% to 3% in the top ten. The sample was PBMCs. Receptors originate from a woman in her thirties or forties in good health and CMV-seropositive.

V usage is TRBV18 and J usage is TRBJ2-7, with TRBD1 as a possible D gene (6 bases). Per the germline V gene, CDR1 is KGHSH and CDR2 is LQKENI. Trimming cost V 4 bases and J 1 base, with 11 bases left between them. This CDR3 region has 14 residues. This CDR3 is CASSLTGSSYEQYF. As DNA, the CDR3 is TGTGCCAGCTCACTAACAGGGTCGTCCTACGAGCAGTACTTC. Based on the CDR3 plus reference TRBV18 and TRBJ2-7, the full variable domain is NAGVMQNPRHLVRRRGQEARLRCSPMKGHSHVYWYRQLPEEGLKFMVYLQKENIIDESGMPKERFSAEFPKEGPSILRIQQVVRGDSAAYFCASSLTGSSYEQYFGPGTRLTVT.

The chain carries TRBV4-2 and TRBJ1-4; D is perhaps TRBD1 (5 bases). Trimming cost V 0 bases and J 4 bases, with 21 bases left between them. Germline lookup yields CDR1 LGHNA and CDR2 YNFKEQ. There are 19 residues in the CDR3. This CDR3 is CASSQEVLTSGGFNEKLFF. DNA for the CDR3: TGTGCCAGCAGCCAAGAAGTTTTGACGTCTGGGGGGTTTAATGAAAAACTGTTTTTT.

This clone was found a few times. The rearrangement uses TRBV4-1 and TRBJ2-7; D perhaps matches TRBD1 (5 bases). Trimming cost V 1 base and J 5 bases, with 9 bases left between them. The CDR3 loop spans 13 amino acids. The V gene's germline CDR1 is MGHRA and CDR2 YSYEKL. CDR3 DNA: TGCGCCAGCAGCCAAGTGGGGCTAGACGAGCAGTACTTC. It codes for CASSQVGLDEQYF.

J is TRBJ2-2 and V is TRBV7-2; D not certain. V was trimmed by 2 bases and J by 4 bases, leaving 5 bases between them. CDR1 is SGHTA and CDR2 is FQGNSA in the germline V gene. The CDR3 is 13 amino acids. For the CDR3, the DNA is TGTGCCAGCAGCTTACTAGGCACCGGGGAGCTGTTTTTT. This sequence encodes CASSLLGTGELFF.

As regards this clone: One end of the junction is discordant with germline, which a read error may explain. The chain recombines TRBV7-9 with TRBJ1-2, with TRBD1 as a possible D gene (6 bases). CDR1 is SEHNR, CDR2 FQNEAQ, per germline (reference sequence). The CDR3 extends over 15 amino acids. Here the CDR3 reads CSSSLNAGGQGGYTF. The CDR3 DNA reads TGTTCCAGCAGCTTAAACGCCGGGGGGCAGGGTGGCTACACCTTC.

The rearrangement joins TRBV5-1 to TRBJ1-1, with 7 bases lining up with TRBD1. V was clipped by 0 bases and J by 2 bases; unmatched bases: 4. The CDR3 is 15 amino acids. Germline-derived CDR1 and CDR2 are SGHRS and YFSETQ. The CDR3 sequence: CASSLGQGGNTEAFF. CDR3 in DNA: TGCGCCAGCAGCTTGGGACAGGGAGGAAACACTGAAGCTTTCTTT.

V gene TRBV5-6 combines with J gene TRBJ2-5; TRBD1 might be the D (7 bases). The germline CDR1 and CDR2 sequences are SGHDT and YYEEEE. The V end lost 3 bases, the J end lost 4 bases, and 13 bases lay between the germline ends. The CDR3 contains 14 residues. The CDR3 sequence is CASSSYRGGETQYF. In DNA form, the CDR3 reads TGTGCCAGCAGCTCATACAGGGGAGGAGAGACCCAGTACTTC.

In this sample, this clone turned up a few times. V is TRBV6-1 and J is TRBJ2-7, with TRBD2 as a possible D gene (5 bases). This CDR3 has 14 residues. The V gene lost 6 bases and the J gene lost 3 bases, with 15 bases spanning the gap. Germline V CDR1 and CDR2: MNHNS, SASEGT. The CDR3 here is CASSVGVSFYEQYF. CDR3 DNA: TGTGCCAGCAGCGTCGGGGTGAGCTTCTACGAGCAGTACTTC.

The rearrangement uses TRBV29-1 and TRBJ1-1; D is unclear. The CDR3 contains 12 residues. The germline V gene has CDR1 SQVTM and CDR2 ANQGSEA. Trimming stripped 7 bases from V and 1 base from J, with 10 bases between. CDR3 amino acids: CSAGRENTEAFF. The CDR3 coding sequence is TGCAGCGCCGGCCGGGAGAACACTGAAGCTTTCTTT.

This clone showed up just a few times. This chain connects TRBV6-5 to TRBJ1-3, with no clear D. Germline CDR1 is MNHEY and CDR2 is SVGAGI. V was clipped by 4 bases and J by 0 bases, with 4 bases between them. The CDR3 has 13 residues. CDR3 protein: CASSSGSGNTIYF. Here the CDR3 DNA reads TGTGCCAGCAGTTCGGGCTCTGGAAACACCATATATTTT.

To note about this clone: As the CDR3 is not closed by the conserved phenylalanine or tryptophan, this likely results from a read error. The chain carries TRBV5-6 and TRBJ1-2; 7 nucleotides agree with TRBD1. Trimming at V came to 4 bases and at J to 8 bases, leaving 14 bases not matched to a gene. There are 15 residues in the CDR3. CDR1 is SGHDT and CDR2 is YYEEEE in the germline V gene. The CDR3 reads CASSDPTGSQRGYTL. Written as DNA, the CDR3 is TGTGCCAGCAGCGACCCGACAGGGTCTCAGAGAGGCTACACCCTC.

The count of this clone is one. The V call is TRBV9, the J call TRBJ1-3, with 8 nucleotides matching TRBD1. The CDR3 covers 15 residues. The J segment lost 5 bases and the V segment lost 3 bases, leaving 7 bases of the junction unmatched. Germline CDR1 SGDLS, CDR2 YYNGEE. The CDR3 nucleotides are TGTGCCAGCAGCGGACACGGACAGGGCCGAAACACCATATATTTT. Protein product: CASSGHGQGRNTIYF.

The chain uses TRBV6-5 and TRBJ1-1; 7 bases agree with TRBD1. The junction had 6 bases not matched to a gene; V was cut back by 6 bases and J by 2 bases. The CDR3 spans 14 residues. The germline V gene encodes CDR1 MNHEY and CDR2 SVGAGI. The CDR3 DNA reads as TGTGCCAGCAGCCCCGGGACAGCCAACACTGAAGCTTTCTTT. Protein sequence: CASSPGTANTEAFF.

This chain connects TRBV6-6 to TRBJ2-5; TRBD2 matches 8 bases. Per germline, CDR1 MNHNY and CDR2 SVGAGI (reference sequence). The J segment lost 5 bases and the V segment lost 10 bases, leaving 18 bases of the junction unmatched. The length of the CDR3 is 16 residues. CDR3 DNA: TGTGCCACCTCCGACGGGAGGGCTGGGGGCAAGGAGACCCAGTACTTC. As protein: CATSDGRAGGKETQYF.

The rearrangement uses TRBV5-4 and TRBJ1-6; D might be TRBD1 (6 bases). The CDR3 is 17 residues long. From germline, CDR1 is SGHNT and CDR2 YYREEE (reference sequence). V gave up 0 bases and J gave up 0 bases, with 10 bases separating them. The CDR3 DNA reads as TGTGCCAGCAGCTTGGGACAGGACAGCTCCTATAATTCACCCCTCCACTTT. This gives the protein CASSLGQDSSYNSPLHF.

The V call is TRBV4-1, the J call TRBJ1-4; D gene ambiguous. The germline V gene encodes CDR1 MGHRA and CDR2 YSYEKL. V was clipped by 1 base and J by 8 bases, with 5 bases between them. CDR3 length: 12 residues. DNA of the CDR3: TGCGCCAGCAGCCAAGTAATGGAAAAACTGTTTTTT. Translating gives CASSQVMEKLFF.

J is TRBJ2-7 and V is TRBV11-1; 8 nucleotides line up with TRBD1. The V segment lost 6 bases and the J segment 3 bases; nucleotides outside the gene matches: 10. The CDR3 contains 15 residues. Germline V gives CDR1 SGHAT, CDR2 FQDESV (reference sequence). The CDR3 is CASRQDRGVGYEQYF. The CDR3 nucleotides are TGTGCCAGCAGACAAGACAGGGGAGTGGGCTACGAGCAGTACTTC.

This clone was recorded once. The chain uses TRBV28 and TRBJ2-3; TRBD2 aligns across 8 bases. The V and J ends lost 7 bases and 3 bases, in that order; junction bases with no gene match: 12. The germline gives CDR1 MDHEN, CDR2 SYDVKM. The CDR3 runs to 16 residues. The CDR3 coding sequence is TGTGCCAGCACCCTCCAAGGGCTAGCGGGTACAGATACGCAGTATTTT. This gives the protein CASTLQGLAGTDTQYF. Based on the CDR3 plus reference TRBV28 and TRBJ2-3, the full variable domain is DVKVTQSSRYLVKRTGEKVFLECVQDMDHENMFWYRQDPGLGLRLIYFSYDVKMKEKGDIPEGYSVSREKKERFSLILESASTNQTSMYLCASTLQGLAGTDTQYFGPGTRLTVL.

The table lists this clone with a few counts. V and J are TRBV7-9 and TRBJ1-2, with TRBD1 as a possible D gene (6 bases). The CDR3 loop spans 16 amino acids. From germline, CDR1 is SEHNR and CDR2 FQNEAQ (reference sequence). V lost 1 base to trimming and J lost 7 bases, with 19 bases between them. CDR3 in DNA: TGTGCCAGCAGCTTAGTTTTGGGACAAGGATCTCGTGGCTACACCTTC. Its translation: CASSLVLGQGSRGYTF.

The rearrangement links TRBV19 to TRBJ2-2; 10 bases line up with TRBD2. The ends lost 5 bases at V and 6 bases at J; junction bases unmatched: 3. CDR1 LNHDA and CDR2 SQIVND come from the germline V gene (reference sequence). This CDR3 has 14 residues. The CDR3 spells CASSSSGGAGELFF. The CDR3 nucleotides read TGTGCCAGTAGTTCGAGCGGGGGGGCCGGGGAGCTGTTTTTT.

The V call is TRBV5-1, the J call TRBJ1-2, with 8 positions matching TRBD1. Germline V gene sequence: CDR1 SGHRS, CDR2 YFSETQ. Trimming took 0 bases from V and 3 from J; bases not matched to a gene: 1. The CDR3 covers 14 residues. CDR3 sequence reads: CASSLGQGYYGYTF. The CDR3 DNA follows: TGCGCCAGCAGCTTGGGACAGGGGTACTATGGCTACACCTTC.

This clone has only a few counts. This chain links TRBV6-5 with TRBJ2-7; TRBD2 agrees at 9 bases. There are 14 residues in the CDR3. J gave up 12 bases and V 6 bases, and 15 bases lay outside the gene matches. The V gene's germline CDR1 is MNHEY and CDR2 SVGAGI. Here the CDR3 DNA reads TGTGCCAGCAGAATCGACGGGACTAGCTCTTTCCCGTACTTC. Encoded protein: CASRIDGTSSFPYF.

This clone was detected only a few times. The V and J genes are TRBV7-9 and TRBJ2-7, with 7 bases fitting TRBD2. Germline CDR1 is SEHNR and CDR2 is FQNEAQ (reference sequence). The CDR3 is 15 amino acids. V shed 2 bases and J 6 bases; nucleotides not matched to a gene: 10. The CDR3: CASSLSGGGLGEQYF. Written as DNA, the CDR3 is TGTGCCAGCAGCTTATCGGGGGGAGGGCTCGGCGAGCAGTACTTC. The entire variable domain, with the rest obtained from reference TRBV7-9 and TRBJ2-7, is as follows: DTGVSQNPRHKITKRGQNVTFRCDPISEHNRLYWYRQTLGQGPEFLTYFQNEAQLEKSRLLSDRFSAERPKGSFSTLEIQRTEQGDSAMYLCASSLSGGGLGEQYFGPGTRLTVT.

CDR3 region: CAISEARPGQGGNTIYF. Here the CDR3 DNA reads TGTGCCATCAGTGAAGCACGACCGGGACAGGGAGGAAACACCATATATTTT. J is TRBJ1-3 and V is TRBV10-3; the match to TRBD1 covers 9 bases. Unmatched junction bases numbered 10, after V lost 3 bases and J lost 4 bases. The CDR3 is made up of 17 amino acids. Per germline, CDR1 ENHRY and CDR2 SYGVKD.

DNA for the CDR3: TGTGCCAGCAGCCCTGGGACAGGGGGCCTCGAAGCTTTCTTT. Translated: CASSPGTGGLEAFF. V usage is TRBV4-2 and J usage is TRBJ1-1, with 12 bases fitting TRBD1. V lost 4 bases to trimming and J lost 8 bases; unmatched junction nucleotides: 5. The CDR3 is 14 amino acids. CDR1 and CDR2 from the germline V gene are LGHNA and YNFKEQ.

In this sample, this clone turned up a few times. V and J are TRBV5-1 and TRBJ2-3; D is uncertain. With 0 bases removed from V and 1 base from J, the gap between germline ends came to 9 bases. Germline CDR1 and CDR2: SGHRS and YFSETQ. The length of the CDR3 is 15 residues. Here the CDR3 reads CASSLASVGTDTQYF. CDR3 nucleotide sequence: TGCGCCAGCAGCTTGGCCTCGGTCGGCACAGATACGCAGTATTTT.

The rearrangement links TRBV7-3 to TRBJ2-7; 8 nucleotides match TRBD1. CDR1 is SGHTA, CDR2 FQGTGA, per germline. V gave up 5 bases and J gave up 3 bases; unmatched junction bases: 9. This CDR3 has 15 amino acids. CDR3 sequence reads: CASSPTGASGYEQYF. The CDR3 DNA reads TGTGCCAGCAGCCCGACAGGGGCATCCGGCTACGAGCAGTACTTC.